These 6 T cell receptor beta chains came from one sample sequenced in a study of T cells after yellow fever vaccination. TCRdb recomputed calls from the 5' RACE reads with MiXCR, one row per CDR3 protein. The data contain 320,000 or so distinct CDR3 sequences, around 8.1% of them singletons. Sequencing was performed on PBMCs, taken roughly seven weeks after the first yellow fever vaccination. The source is a man aged 18 to 29 who received the YFV17D yellow fever vaccine.

Ten or more counts support this clonotype. CDR3 bases: TGTGCCAGCAGCCTTTACAGGGGGACAGATACGCAGTATTTT. This codes for CASSLYRGTDTQYF. J is TRBJ2-3 and V is TRBV5-5, with 8 bases matching TRBD1. The J segment lost 3 bases and the V segment lost 4 bases, leaving 4 bases of the junction unmatched. The CDR3 has 14 residues. Germline CDR1 SGHKS, CDR2 YYEKEE (reference sequence).

V gene TRBV20-1 combines with J gene TRBJ2-1, with TRBD2 identical over 8 bases. Per germline, CDR1 DFQATT and CDR2 SNEGSKA (reference sequence). Losses at the gene ends were 3 bases for V and 8 bases for J; bases not matched to a gene: 12. The CDR3 contains 15 residues. CDR3 DNA sequence: TGCAGTGCTAGGTTGCCCGGACTAGCATTCGATGAGCAGTTCTTC. Translated: CSARLPGLAFDEQFF.

This clonotype was observed a single time. The CDR3 loop is CASSSSQGRYSYNEQFF. Written as DNA, the CDR3 is TGTGCCAGCAGCTCAAGTCAGGGGAGGTACTCCTACAATGAGCAGTTCTTC. V is TRBV11-2 and J is TRBJ2-1; TRBD1 or TRBD2 may be the D gene (6 bases each). The ends were cut back, 4 bases at V and 0 bases at J, with 16 bases in the middle. Germline lookup yields CDR1 SGHAT and CDR2 FQNNGV. The CDR3 is made up of 17 amino acids. The whole variable domain, filled in from reference TRBV11-2 and TRBJ2-1, reads EAGVAQSPRYKIIEKRQSVAFWCNPISGHATLYWYQQILGQGPKLLIQFQNNGVVDDSQLPKDRFSAERLKGVDSTLKIQPAKLEDSAVYLCASSSSQGRYSYNEQFFGPGTRLTVL.

This clonotype was detected a few times. V is TRBV15 and J is TRBJ1-1; D remains unclear. Between the trimmed V and J ends, which lost 3 bases and 1 base, there was a span of 6 bases. The CDR3 is 13 amino acids. Germline assignment: CDR1 LNHNV and CDR2 YYDKDF (reference sequence). Here the CDR3 reads CATSSTGNTEAFF. CDR3 nucleotide sequence: TGTGCCACCAGCAGTACGGGGAACACTGAAGCTTTCTTT.

This clonotype has only a few counts. The chain joins TRBV4-1 to TRBJ1-5, with 7 bases aligning to TRBD1. V was pared by 1 base and J by 4 bases, with 4 bases of the junction left unmatched. Germline lookup yields CDR1 MGHRA and CDR2 YSYEKL. There are 15 residues in the CDR3. The CDR3 loop is CASSQAGQLNQPQHF. The CDR3 coding sequence is TGCGCCAGCAGCCAAGCGGGACAGCTTAATCAGCCCCAGCATTTT.

This clonotype was seen a handful of times. The junction departs from the called germline gene at one end, perhaps through a read error. The V call is TRBV30, the J call TRBJ1-2, with 7 bases that match TRBD1. Per germline, CDR1 GTSNPN and CDR2 SVGIG (reference sequence). This CDR3 region has 15 residues. The CDR3 loop reads CDWRGTVENYHGYTF. The CDR3 DNA sequence: TGTGACTGGAGGGGGACAGTGGAAAACTATCATGGCTACACCTTC.